This TCR beta chain stems from a study of tumor-infiltrating lymphocytes in primary liver carcinoma. Study-level information: Donors had hepatocellular carcinoma or combined HCC and intrahepatic cholangiocarcinoma. Study results and caveats: The difference in top-250-clone fraction between tumors and blood was significant, favoring tumors (p = 0.039). Among the pair types, tumor region pairs showed more overlap than tumor-adjacent and tumor-blood pairs.

CDR3 length: 13 residues. Germline V gene sequence: CDR1 SGHAT, CDR2 FQNNGV. A word on this clonotype: Its antigen is not identified. An end of the junction does not agree with germline; a read error may underlie this.

Researchers generated TCR beta cDNA from approximately 520 ng of total RNA, relying on a constant-region primer. Sequencing libraries for TCR beta derived from three nested multiplex PCR rounds that used slightly modified ARM-PCR. Amplification in the first two PCR rounds was performed using TRBV1-TRBV30 forward primers and a C-beta reverse primer for roughly 9 cycles each. TCRdb called the multiplex PCR reads again in MiXCR, with one record for every CDR3 protein. The repertoire holds almost 200,000 distinct CDR3 sequences, around three fifths seen once, with roughly 7% in the top ten. The source of the blood RNA was unsorted whole blood, and germline DNA was extracted as well. Those patients suffered from chronic HBV infection and were treatment-naive.

The rearrangement uses TRBV11-2 and TRBJ2-1; D not certain. Sequencing was carried out using peripheral blood. The receptor was derived from a woman aged 55 to 70 with primary liver carcinoma and hepatitis B virus infection. The CDR3 nucleotides are TGTGCCAGCAGCTTGCCAGTTCTCAATGAGCGGTTCTTC. Translated: CASSLPVLNERFF.